This paragraph reports one T cell receptor beta chain. This clonotype was counted only a few times. Its binding antigen is unknown. Base-call qualities are not available, and no considerably larger clone is one nucleotide away. The meaning of the sample's treatment or condition label: in vitro stimulation with specific CMV peptide epitopes to enrich CMV-specific T cells. These data are taken from a study of T cell repertoires in cytomegalovirus infection (dated by TCRdb to the late 2010s). Study-wide context: The peptide stimulations were aimed at well-studied HLA-B-restricted epitopes as well as recently identified HLA-C-restricted CMV epitopes, whose presentation resists viral immunomodulation. Because public TCR beta signatures pointed to carriage of CMV infection together with the matching HLA type, the HLA type of each donor mattered for the analysis. Overall study results and their limits: In both this cohort and an independent roughly 350-donor cohort, the cumulative frequency of public TCR beta family members distinguished carriers of CMV infection plus the relevant HLA type. In the ex vivo response, HLA-C-restricted CMV-specific TCR beta clonotypes were dominant, and in two of eight donors the single most frequent clonotype came from this HLA-C-restricted group.

Deletion took 0 bases off V and 0 bases off J, with a span of 4 bases between the germline ends. The germline V gene (reference sequence) provides CDR1 SGHNT and CDR2 YYREEE. The CDR3 runs 15 amino acids, cysteine and phenylalanine included. Just CDR3 DNA is preserved here, 45 bases in frame from base 1. Sequencing was performed on an Illumina HiSeq 1500. TCRdb reworked the public reads: Q25 trimming with fastp, MiXCR clone assembly, productive beta chains retained. Identical CDR3 proteins give one entry, which carries the most common genes and DNA. The sample contains 90,000 to 120,000 distinct CDR3 sequences, 35% to 50% of them found a single time. Just under 75% of the sample lies in the top ten.

The TCR was taken from a human donor in good health (CMV status not recorded). Some clones in this sample may be carry-over from other donors' samples. The chain is assembled from TRBV5-4 and TRBJ2-6; the D gene cannot be resolved reliably. The sample in question was CD8+ T cells from cultured PBMCs, obtained from culture after CMV antigen stimulation. The DNA sequence follows: TGTGCCAGCAGCTTGGTCGGCTCTGGGGCCAACGTCCTGACTTTC. The resulting protein is CASSLVGSGANVLTF.